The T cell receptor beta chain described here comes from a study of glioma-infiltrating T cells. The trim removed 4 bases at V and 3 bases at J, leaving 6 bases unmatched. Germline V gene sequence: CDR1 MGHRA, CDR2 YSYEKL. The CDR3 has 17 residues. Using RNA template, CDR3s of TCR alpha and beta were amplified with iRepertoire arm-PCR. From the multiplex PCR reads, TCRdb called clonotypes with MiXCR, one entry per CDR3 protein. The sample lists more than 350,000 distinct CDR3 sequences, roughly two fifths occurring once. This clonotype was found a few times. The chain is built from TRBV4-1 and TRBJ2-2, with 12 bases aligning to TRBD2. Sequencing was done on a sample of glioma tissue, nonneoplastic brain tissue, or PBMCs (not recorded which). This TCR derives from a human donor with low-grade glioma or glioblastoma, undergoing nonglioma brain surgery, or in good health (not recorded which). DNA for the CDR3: TGCGCCAGCAGCCCGACGGGACTAGCGGGTTACACCGGGGAGCTGTTTTTT. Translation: CASSPTGLAGYTGELFF.